This TCR beta chain was sequenced in a study of radiotherapy plus CTLA-4 blockade in lung cancer. Study as a whole: Objective response rate was more than 15%; disease control rate, 31%.

This clone was seen a single time. Its matching antigen is unknown. The sample carries other DNA sequences with the same CDR3. Study-level points and caveats: Once radiotherapy plus ipilimumab had been given, TCR clones derived from tumor expanded in blood. Response, reportedly, was best predicted by interferon-beta along with early blood T cell clone dynamics.

Receiving focal radiation plus CTLA-4 blockade with ipilimumab were patients who had chemo-refractory metastatic non-small-cell lung cancer. Produced via immunoSEQ multiplex PCR; TCRdb's table is partial and in-frame only. This table holds tens of thousands of clones, 78% found once. Trimming cost V 0 bases and J 4 bases, with 16 bases left between them. CDR3 length: 16 residues. The germline V gene encodes CDR1 SGHRS and CDR2 YFSETQ. This clonotype was sampled from a human donor with non-small cell lung cancer who had a complete response to radiotherapy plus ipilimumab. This rearrangement joins TRBV5-1 to TRBJ2-5; D ambiguous. Sequences were derived from peripheral blood, sampled from a patient treated with radiotherapy plus ipilimumab. The CDR3 nucleotides are TGCGCCAGCAGCTTGGGGAACAGAGGCCGAGGAGAGACCCAGTACTTC. Amino acid sequence: CASSLGNRGRGETQYF.